Below, one T cell receptor (beta chain) is given with its context. The antigen remains unidentified. Distinct nucleotide sequences in the sample also encode this CDR3. The protocol was immunoSEQ multiplex PCR, while the TCRdb copy is restricted to in-frame clones and leaves out a portion. The table includes tens of thousands of clones, more than 70% detected once. This record comes from a study of PD-1 blockade in classical Hodgkin lymphoma. All the patients suffered relapse after autologous stem cell transplantation, and brentuximab vedotin exposure differed. Study results and limitations: CD4+ but not CD8+ TCR diversity rose significantly by C4D1.

Germline V gene sequence: CDR1 LNHDA, CDR2 SQIVND (reference sequence). Trimming took 5 bases from V and 3 from J, leaving 13 bases between them. This CDR3 has 14 residues. The material sequenced was peripheral blood mononuclear cells (PBMCs), taken at baseline. This chain uses TRBV19 with TRBJ1-1; D perhaps matches TRBD1 (6 bases). This receptor was taken from a human donor with classical Hodgkin lymphoma. CDR3 nucleotides: TGTGCCAGTAGTTCCGACAGGACCTACACTGAAGCTTTCTTT. Amino acids: CASSSDRTYTEAFF.